This TCR beta chain was profiled in a study of blood T cell repertoires in COVID-19. Clones were sequenced by immunoSEQ multiplex PCR, and TCRdb holds only the in-frame ones, with some missing. The table records just over 650,000 clones, over 80% of them present only once. The CDR3 loop spans 12 amino acids. From germline, CDR1 is MNHEY and CDR2 SVGAGI. V was shortened by 8 bases and J by 7 bases, with 13 bases between the two germline ends. The material sequenced was peripheral blood. The sequence came from a woman between 18 and 29 years old with acute or convalescent COVID-19. The chain combines TRBV6-5 with TRBJ2-3; weak D call: TRBD2 (6 bases). The CDR3, as DNA: TGTGCCAGCTCGGATGGGGGGAATACGCAGTATTTT. As protein: CASSDGGNTQYF.